The following is a T cell receptor (beta chain) sequence with its context. Antigen: not known. Germline values: CDR1 LNHDA, CDR2 SQIVND (reference sequence). CDR3 length equals 14 residues. Trimming removed 4 bases from V and 7 bases from J; junction bases left unmatched: 6. Method: immunoSEQ multiplex PCR; TCRdb's copy keeps in-frame clones and lacks some. Here the sample spans roughly 85,000 clones, about nine tenths being singletons. This sample is drawn from a study of T cell responses to AZD1222 COVID-19 vaccine. Study outcomes and limitations: Nearly half of spike-specific TCRs reportedly target variant regions that are unmutated in the B.1.351 and B.1.1.7 variants. AZD1222 recipients seropositive at baseline numbered only five to seven.

The gene calls are TRBV19 and TRBJ1-5; 8 bases agree with TRBD1. The receptor comes from an adult in good health. The sequences come from peripheral blood, collected on day 0 of AZD1222 vaccination. CDR3 in amino acids: CASSSTGGGQPQHF. CDR3 nucleotide sequence: TGTGCCAGTAGTAGTACAGGGGGAGGGCAGCCCCAGCATTTT.